The sequence of this T cell receptor (beta chain) was determined in a study of T-cell reconstitution after alpha-beta-depleted transplantation in children. Study-level findings and limits: T-cell counts and diversity at one year following transplant were attributed mainly to newly produced T cells. After transplant, at about two months, alpha-beta T cells were reportedly derived from several hundred expanded graft clones. The study traced high day-60 TCRbeta diversity in some patients to surviving recipient T cells and thymic progenitors.

Unique molecular identifiers were used to barcode this TCRbeta library. TCRdb called the PCR reads again in MiXCR, with one record for every CDR3 protein. This table has more than 100,000 distinct CDR3 sequences, 20% to 25% appearing once. Worth noting for this clonotype: The antigen remains unidentified.

Per the germline V gene, CDR1 is SQVTM and CDR2 is ANQGSEA. The CDR3 has 13 residues. V lost 2 bases to trimming and J lost 2 bases, with 6 bases between them. The clonotype was recovered from a male patient under 10 years old who had a stem cell transplant for chronic granulomatous disease, so the T cells may come from the graft donor. The chain uses TRBV29-1 and TRBJ2-2; perhaps D is TRBD1 or TRBD2 (5 bases each). The sequencing used PBMCs, mostly from graft donor cells, collected 180 days after TCRalphabeta/CD19-depleted stem cell transplant. The CDR3 coding sequence is TGCAGCGTTGAAAGGGACAACACCGGGGAGCTGTTTTTT. Residues: CSVERDNTGELFF.